The 28 T cell receptor beta chains presented below share a single source sample, sequenced in a study of T-cell reconstitution after alpha-beta-depleted transplantation in children. TCRbeta library preparation incorporated unique molecular identifiers. TCRdb used MiXCR to reprocess the PCR reads, holding one entry per CDR3 protein. Here the sample spans 500,000 or so distinct CDR3 sequences, around a third being singletons. The sequenced sample was PBMCs from the stem cell graft donor, obtained from the stem cell graft. The receptors stem from a human donor who donated a stem cell graft to a child with aplastic anemia.

This sequence joins TRBV27 and TRBJ1-5; D is undetermined. The CDR3 is made up of 15 amino acids. V was cut by 0 bases and J by 1 base, with 7 bases left in between. Per germline, CDR1 MNHEY and CDR2 SMNVEV (reference sequence). The CDR3 DNA reads TGTGCCAGCAGTTTATCCGCCGGCAGCAATCAGCCCCAGCATTTT. This sequence encodes CASSLSAGSNQPQHF.

Comments on this clonotype: One base away lies a much larger clone, so this may be a sequencing read error. The chain combines TRBV29-1 with TRBJ2-1; 10 bases fit TRBD2. This CDR3 comprises 15 residues. In germline, CDR1 is SQVTM, CDR2 ANQGSEA. Trimming took 7 bases from V and 1 from J; bases not matched to a gene: 7. The DNA for the CDR3 is TGCAGCGCTCTGAGACTAGCGGGTTCCTACAATGAGCAGTTCTTC. Protein: CSALRLAGSYNEQFF.

This chain uses TRBV7-6 with TRBJ2-5; D unclear. Germline assignment: CDR1 SGHVS and CDR2 FNYEAQ. CDR3 length: 13 amino acids. V was trimmed by 4 bases and J by 5 bases, leaving 11 bases between them. The CDR3 loop reads CASSSDLGETQYF. The CDR3 coding sequence is TGTGCCAGCAGCTCGGACCTGGGGGAGACCCAGTACTTC.

The chain joins TRBV7-2 to TRBJ2-2; 7 bases agree with TRBD2. The V gene's germline CDR1 is SGHTA and CDR2 FQGNSA. V trimming: 5 bases; J trimming: 6 bases; junction bases outside the gene matches: 12. The CDR3 totals 16 residues. CDR3: CASSLGGKDSPGELFF. The CDR3 DNA reads TGTGCCAGCAGCCTGGGGGGGAAAGATAGCCCCGGGGAGCTGTTTTTT.

In this sample, this clonotype turned up a few times. V and J are TRBV7-2 and TRBJ2-5; 7 bases align to TRBD1. V was pared by 2 bases and J by 4 bases, with 7 bases of the junction left unmatched. This CDR3 spans 15 amino acids. Germline CDR1 and CDR2: SGHTA and FQGNSA. CDR3 protein: CASSLQDRSLETQYF. The CDR3, as DNA: TGTGCCAGCAGCTTACAGGACAGGTCCCTAGAGACCCAGTACTTC.

The rearrangement joins TRBV4-3 to TRBJ2-1, with 10 bases aligning to TRBD2. J was trimmed by 0 bases and V by 7 bases; bases with no gene match: 3. This CDR3 is 15 amino acids long. Germline loops: CDR1 LGHNA, CDR2 YSLEER. The DNA for the CDR3 is TGCGCCAGCAAGGCTAGCGGGAGCTCCTACAATGAGCAGTTCTTC. Its translation: CASKASGSSYNEQFF.

The CDR3 reads CATLERYDEQFF. In nucleotides, the CDR3 is TGTGCCACCCTCGAGCGGTATGATGAGCAGTTCTTC. The chain has TRBV10-3 and TRBJ2-1; possibly TRBD2 for D (5 bases). The CDR3 consists of 12 residues. V lost 10 bases and J lost 8, with 15 bases in between. Germline CDR1 and CDR2: ENHRY and SYGVKD.

The rearrangement links TRBV21-1 to TRBJ2-1; TRBD2, as called in the table, went unchecked against the DNA. TRBV21-1 is labeled a pseudogene. The CDR3 has 17 amino acids. This CDR3 is CASSKGSDYPIYNEQFF. The CDR3 region has the DNA TGTGCCAGCAGCAAAGGGAGCGACTACCCCATCTACAATGAGCAGTTCTTC.

On this clonotype itself: One end of the junction varies from germline; a read error may be responsible. The chain carries TRBV12-3 or TRBV12-4 and TRBJ2-1; 8 nucleotides match TRBD1. This CDR3 is built from 15 residues. The CDR3 bases are TGTGCCAGCAAGACCGCGGGACAGGCATACAATGATCAGTTCTTC. Amino acid sequence: CASKTAGQAYNDQFF.

This clonotype was counted between two and nine times. V usage is TRBV14 and J usage is TRBJ2-5; no definite D call. The CDR3 extends over 14 amino acids. The ends were cut back, 2 bases at V and 2 bases at J, with 9 bases in the middle. Germline values: CDR1 SGHDN, CDR2 FVKESK. The CDR3, as DNA: TGTGCCAGCAGCCAAAGATGGGCTCAAGAGACCCAGTACTTC. This codes for CASSQRWAQETQYF.

V gene TRBV7-3 combines with J gene TRBJ2-2, with TRBD1 identical over 7 bases. J gave up 7 bases and V 1 base, and 12 bases lay outside the gene matches. The CDR3 has 17 residues. In germline, CDR1 is SGHTA, CDR2 FQGTGA. CDR3 sequence: CASSLNPRGGVIGELFF. CDR3 sequence (DNA): TGTGCCAGCAGCTTAAACCCCCGAGGGGGCGTGATCGGGGAGCTGTTTTTT. Using reference TRBV7-3 and TRBJ2-2 for the parts outside the CDR3, the full variable domain is GAGVSQTPSNKVTEKGKYVELRCDPISGHTALYWYRQSLGQGPEFLIYFQGTGAADDSGLPNDRFFAVRPEGSVSTLKIQRTERGDSAVYLCASSLNPRGGVIGELFFGEGSRLTVL.

The rearrangement links TRBV19 to TRBJ2-7, with D uncertain. Germline V gives CDR1 LNHDA, CDR2 SQIVND (reference sequence). The CDR3 totals 13 residues. V lost 5 bases to trimming and J lost 0 bases, with 8 bases between them. In DNA, the CDR3 is TGTGCCAGTAGTCGTGGCAACTCCTACGAGCAGTACGTC. It yields the protein CASSRGNSYEQYV.

V is TRBV6-2 or TRBV6-3 and J is TRBJ1-1; D might be TRBD1 (6 bases). V lost 5 bases, J lost 4 bases, and 8 bases lay in between. The CDR3 is 12 amino acids. CDR1 and CDR2 from the germline V gene are MNHEY and SVGEGT. The CDR3 DNA reads TGTGCCAGCAGTCAGGGGCTCACTGAAGCTTTCTTT. Translation: CASSQGLTEAFF.

The genes are TRBV5-6 and TRBJ1-6, with D hard to call. V was pared by 2 bases and J by 7 bases, with 10 bases between. The length of the CDR3 is 14 residues. Germline lookup yields CDR1 SGHDT and CDR2 YYEEEE. CDR3 amino acids: CASSFRQNNSPLHF. DNA of the CDR3: TGTGCCAGCAGCTTTCGGCAGAACAATTCACCCCTCCACTTT.

This clonotype was counted between two and nine times. The chain couples TRBV4-3 to TRBJ2-2, with 7 bases fitting TRBD2. This CDR3 region has 19 residues. Losses at the gene ends were 3 bases for V and 3 bases for J; bases not matched to a gene: 16. The germline V gene has CDR1 LGHNA and CDR2 YSLEER. This CDR3 is CASSQVIAGVGEYTGELFF. DNA for the CDR3: TGCGCCAGCAGCCAGGTTATTGCGGGAGTAGGAGAGTACACCGGGGAGCTGTTTTTT.

The genes are TRBV6-5 and TRBJ1-1, with D maybe TRBD1 (5 bases). Per the germline V gene, CDR1 is MNHEY and CDR2 is SVGAGI. V gave up 2 bases and J gave up 1 base, with 11 bases separating them. The CDR3 contains 15 residues. CDR3 in DNA: TGTGCCAGCAGTTACCTGACGGGGGGGAACACTGAAGCTTTCTTT. Protein product: CASSYLTGGNTEAFF.

This rearrangement joins TRBV5-6 to TRBJ2-7, with 8 bases lining up with TRBD1. J was trimmed by 4 bases and V by 1 base; bases with no gene match: 1. The CDR3 runs 13 residues. From germline, CDR1 is SGHDT and CDR2 YYEEEE. This chain's CDR3 is CASSLWDRYEQYV. Written as DNA, the CDR3 is TGTGCCAGCAGCTTGTGGGACAGGTACGAGCAGTACGTC.

The chain links TRBV20-1 to TRBJ1-2; 9 nucleotides line up with TRBD1. V lost 6 bases, J lost 5 bases, and 7 bases stayed unmatched. Germline assignment: CDR1 DFQATT and CDR2 SNEGSKA (reference sequence). The CDR3 has 13 amino acids. The CDR3 region is CSAWDRASYGYTF. The CDR3 DNA follows: TGCAGTGCGTGGGACAGGGCAAGTTATGGCTACACCTTC.

This clonotype was found a few times. The chain combines TRBV20-1 with TRBJ1-1; D ambiguous. The CDR3 is 14 amino acids. Germline CDR1 is DFQATT and CDR2 is SNEGSKA (reference sequence). V lost 1 base, J lost 1 base, and 10 bases lay in between. CDR3 nucleotides: TGCAGTGCTAGAGTGGACCCGGGGAACACTGAAGCTTTCTTT. Amino acids: CSARVDPGNTEAFF.

This sequence joins TRBV7-9 and TRBJ1-5, with TRBD1 identical over 7 bases. The V segment lost 5 bases and the J segment 7 bases; nucleotides outside the gene matches: 8. This CDR3 spans 14 amino acids. Germline V gene data show CDR1 as SEHNR and CDR2 as FQNEAQ (reference sequence). Here the CDR3 DNA reads TGTGCCAGCAGCCCTACACAGGGGAACCAGCCCCAGCATTTT. It translates to CASSPTQGNQPQHF.

This chain joins TRBV19 and TRBJ1-3; TRBD1 is a possible D gene (6 bases). The V gene's germline CDR1 is LNHDA and CDR2 SQIVND (reference sequence). There are 14 residues in the CDR3. Trimming stripped 7 bases from V and 0 bases from J, with 10 bases between. CDR3 sequence reads: CASNTGHSGNTIYF. In DNA form, the CDR3 reads TGTGCCAGTAACACAGGGCACTCTGGAAACACCATATATTTT.

This clonotype was seen more than once but under ten times. The V gene is TRBV30, the J gene TRBJ1-2, with a weak D call TRBD1 (6 bases). V lost 7 bases, J lost 5 bases, and 17 bases lay in between. Per germline, CDR1 GTSNPN and CDR2 SVGIG (reference sequence). The CDR3 is 13 amino acids. The DNA of the CDR3 is TGTGCCTCGACCGGCGGGGGCGGGTATGGCTACACCTTC. As protein: CASTGGGGYGYTF.

The chain recombines TRBV25-1 with TRBJ2-7; D is perhaps TRBD1 (5 bases). This CDR3 has 13 residues. The germline gives CDR1 MGHDK, CDR2 SYGVNS. Trimming removed 1 base at V and 5 bases at J, with 9 bases between. CDR3 sequence reads: CASSEWGSNEQYF. CDR3 coding DNA: TGTGCCAGCAGTGAATGGGGCAGCAACGAGCAGTACTTC.

Comments on this clonotype: The junction departs from the called germline gene at one end, perhaps through a read error. The J gene is TRBJ2-7, the V gene TRBV24-1; 14 nucleotides match TRBD2. From germline, CDR1 is KGHDR and CDR2 SFDVKD. The CDR3 covers 14 residues. CDR3 loop: CATSDSGLAGVLNF. The CDR3 DNA sequence: TGTGCCACCAGTGATTCGGGACTAGCGGGAGTGTTGAACTTC.

This chain connects TRBV27 to TRBJ2-7; 7 bases are shared with TRBD1. The length of the CDR3 is 15 residues. Unmatched junction bases numbered 8, after V lost 4 bases and J lost 2 bases. Germline-derived CDR1 and CDR2 are MNHEY and SMNVEV (reference sequence). CDR3 nucleotides: TGTGCCAGCAGTTGGGATACAGGGGAGACCTACGAGCAGTACGTC. Protein sequence: CASSWDTGETYEQYV.

In its sample, this clonotype was seen a few times. V usage is TRBV6-5 and J usage is TRBJ2-7; 7 bases agree with TRBD2. This CDR3 contains 15 residues. Unmatched junction bases numbered 10, after V lost 6 bases and J lost 2 bases. From germline, CDR1 is MNHEY and CDR2 SVGAGI. The CDR3 spells CASRLSSGPAYEQYF. In DNA, the CDR3 is TGTGCCAGCAGGTTATCTAGCGGTCCTGCCTACGAGCAGTACTTC.

The J gene is TRBJ2-5, the V gene TRBV12-3 or TRBV12-4; 7 positions match TRBD1. The CDR3 spans 14 residues. The V gene end was trimmed by 7 bases and the J gene end by 4 bases; junction bases not matched to a gene: 9. For the CDR3, the DNA is TGTGCCAGCACCTCCCGACAGGGCGGAGAGACCCAGTACTTC. Translation: CASTSRQGGETQYF.

The chain recombines TRBV4-3 with TRBJ2-1; TRBD2 matches 9 bases. Germline V gives CDR1 LGHNA, CDR2 YSLEER. J gave up 6 bases and V 0 bases, and 9 bases lay outside the gene matches. This CDR3 has 17 amino acids. CDR3 in DNA: TGCGCCAGCAGCCAAGATGTGGGACTAGCACCGTCCAATGAGCAGTTCTTC. Translated, it gives CASSQDVGLAPSNEQFF.